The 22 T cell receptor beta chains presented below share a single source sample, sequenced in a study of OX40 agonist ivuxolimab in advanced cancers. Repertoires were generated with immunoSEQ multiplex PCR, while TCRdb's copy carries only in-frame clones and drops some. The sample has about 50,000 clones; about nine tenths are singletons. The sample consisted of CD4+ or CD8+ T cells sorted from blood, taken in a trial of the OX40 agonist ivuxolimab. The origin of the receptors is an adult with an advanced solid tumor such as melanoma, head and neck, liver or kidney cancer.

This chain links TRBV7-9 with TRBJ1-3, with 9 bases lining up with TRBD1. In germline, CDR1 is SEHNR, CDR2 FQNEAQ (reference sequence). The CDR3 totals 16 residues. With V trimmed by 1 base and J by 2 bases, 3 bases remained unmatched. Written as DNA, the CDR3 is TGTGCCAGCAGCTTAGGCACAGGGGGCACTGGAAACACCATATATTTT. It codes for CASSLGTGGTGNTIYF.

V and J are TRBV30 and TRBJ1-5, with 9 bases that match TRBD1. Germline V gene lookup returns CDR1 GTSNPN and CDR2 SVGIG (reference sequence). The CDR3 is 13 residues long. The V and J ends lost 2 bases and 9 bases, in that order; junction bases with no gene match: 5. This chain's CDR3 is CAWSRGQGTPQHF. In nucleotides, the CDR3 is TGTGCCTGGAGTCGGGGACAGGGTACGCCCCAGCATTTT.

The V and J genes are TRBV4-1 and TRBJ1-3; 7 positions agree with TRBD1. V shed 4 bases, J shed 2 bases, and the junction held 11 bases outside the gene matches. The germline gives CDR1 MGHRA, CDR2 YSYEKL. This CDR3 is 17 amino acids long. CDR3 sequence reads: CASSPQTGPLTGNTIYF. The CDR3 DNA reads TGCGCCAGCAGCCCCCAGACAGGGCCTTTAACTGGAAACACCATATATTTT.

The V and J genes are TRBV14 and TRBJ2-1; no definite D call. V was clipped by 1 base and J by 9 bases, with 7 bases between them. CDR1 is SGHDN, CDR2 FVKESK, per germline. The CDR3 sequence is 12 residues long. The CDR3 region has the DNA TGTGCCAGCAGCCAAGCGCGCGTTGAGCAGTTCTTC. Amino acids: CASSQARVEQFF.

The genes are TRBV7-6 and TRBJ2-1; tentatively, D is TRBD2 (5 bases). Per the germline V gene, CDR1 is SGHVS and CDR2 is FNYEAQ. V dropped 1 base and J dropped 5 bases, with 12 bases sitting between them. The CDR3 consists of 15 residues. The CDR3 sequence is CASSLEDFPDNEQFF. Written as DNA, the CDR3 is TGTGCCAGCAGCTTAGAGGACTTCCCAGACAATGAGCAGTTCTTC.

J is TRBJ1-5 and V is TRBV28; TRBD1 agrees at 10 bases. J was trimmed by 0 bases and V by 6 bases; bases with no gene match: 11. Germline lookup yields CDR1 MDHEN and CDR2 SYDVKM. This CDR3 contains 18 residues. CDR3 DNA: TGTGCCAGCAGCCGGCGGGGACAGGGGACCTATAGCAATCAGCCCCAGCATTTT. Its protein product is CASSRRGQGTYSNQPQHF.

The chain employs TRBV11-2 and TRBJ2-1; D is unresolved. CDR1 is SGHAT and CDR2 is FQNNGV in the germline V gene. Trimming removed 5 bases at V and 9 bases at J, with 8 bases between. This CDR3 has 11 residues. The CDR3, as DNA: TGTGCCAGCAGCGGCGTTGTTGAGCAGTTCTTC. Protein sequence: CASSGVVEQFF.

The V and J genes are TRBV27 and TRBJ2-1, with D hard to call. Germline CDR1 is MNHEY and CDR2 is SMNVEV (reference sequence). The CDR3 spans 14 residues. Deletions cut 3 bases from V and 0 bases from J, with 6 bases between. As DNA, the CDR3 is TGTGCCAGCAGTTTCACCAGCTCCTACAATGAGCAGTTCTTC. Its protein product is CASSFTSSYNEQFF.

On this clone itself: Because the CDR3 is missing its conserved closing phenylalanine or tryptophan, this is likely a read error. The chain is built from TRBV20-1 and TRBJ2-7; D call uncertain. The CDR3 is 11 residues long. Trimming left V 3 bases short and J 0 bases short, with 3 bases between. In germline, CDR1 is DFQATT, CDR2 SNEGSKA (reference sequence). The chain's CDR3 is CSARSSYEQYL. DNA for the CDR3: TGCAGTGCTAGGTCCTCCTACGAGCAGTACCTC.

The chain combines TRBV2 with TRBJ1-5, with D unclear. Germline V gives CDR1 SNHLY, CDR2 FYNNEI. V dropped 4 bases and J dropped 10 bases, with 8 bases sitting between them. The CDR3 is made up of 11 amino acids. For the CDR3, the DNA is TGTGCCAGCAGTGTGCGGGGACCCCAGCATTTT. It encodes CASSVRGPQHF. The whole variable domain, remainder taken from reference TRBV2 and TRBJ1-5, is EPEVTQTPSHQVTQMGQEVILRCVPISNHLYFYWYRQILGQKVEFLVSFYNNEISEKSEIFDDQFSVERPDGSNFTLKIRSTKLEDSAMYFCASSVRGPQHFGDGTRLSIL.

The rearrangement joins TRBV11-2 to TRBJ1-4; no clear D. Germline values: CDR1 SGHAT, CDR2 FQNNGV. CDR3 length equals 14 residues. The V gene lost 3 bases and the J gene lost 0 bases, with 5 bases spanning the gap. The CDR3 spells CASSFPSTNEKLFF. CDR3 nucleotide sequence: TGTGCCAGCAGCTTTCCCTCAACTAATGAAAAACTGTTTTTT. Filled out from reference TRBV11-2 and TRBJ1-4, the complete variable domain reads EAGVAQSPRYKIIEKRQSVAFWCNPISGHATLYWYQQILGQGPKLLIQFQNNGVVDDSQLPKDRFSAERLKGVDSTLKIQPAKLEDSAVYLCASSFPSTNEKLFFGSGTQLSVL.

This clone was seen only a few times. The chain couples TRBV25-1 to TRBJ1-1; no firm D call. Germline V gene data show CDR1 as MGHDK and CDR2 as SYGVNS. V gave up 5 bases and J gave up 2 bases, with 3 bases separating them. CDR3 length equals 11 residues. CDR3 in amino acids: CASSRNTEAFF. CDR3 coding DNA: TGTGCCAGCAGTCGTAACACTGAAGCTTTCTTT.

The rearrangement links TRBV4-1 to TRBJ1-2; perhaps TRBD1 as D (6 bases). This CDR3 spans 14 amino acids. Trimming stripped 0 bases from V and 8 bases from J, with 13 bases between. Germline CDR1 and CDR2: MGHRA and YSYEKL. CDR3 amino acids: CASSQDQGLGGYTF. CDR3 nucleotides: TGCGCCAGCAGCCAAGATCAGGGGTTGGGAGGCTACACCTTC.

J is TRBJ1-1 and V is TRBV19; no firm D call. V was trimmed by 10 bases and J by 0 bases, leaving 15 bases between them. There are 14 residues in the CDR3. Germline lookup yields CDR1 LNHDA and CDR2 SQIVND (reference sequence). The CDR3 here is CATTVGGMNTEAFF. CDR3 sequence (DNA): TGTGCCACCACCGTGGGCGGTATGAACACTGAAGCTTTCTTT.

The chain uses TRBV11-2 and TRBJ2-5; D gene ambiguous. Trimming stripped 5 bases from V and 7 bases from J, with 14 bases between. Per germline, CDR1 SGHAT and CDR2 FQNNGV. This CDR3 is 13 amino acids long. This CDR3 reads CASSQMEFGTQYF. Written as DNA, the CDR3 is TGTGCCAGCAGCCAGATGGAGTTTGGGACCCAGTACTTC.

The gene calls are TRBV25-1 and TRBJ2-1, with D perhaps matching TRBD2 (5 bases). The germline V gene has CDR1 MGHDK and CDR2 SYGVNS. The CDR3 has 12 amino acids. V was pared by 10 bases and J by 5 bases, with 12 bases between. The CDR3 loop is CATRGRDNEQFF. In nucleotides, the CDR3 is TGTGCCACCCGAGGGCGGGACAATGAGCAGTTCTTC.

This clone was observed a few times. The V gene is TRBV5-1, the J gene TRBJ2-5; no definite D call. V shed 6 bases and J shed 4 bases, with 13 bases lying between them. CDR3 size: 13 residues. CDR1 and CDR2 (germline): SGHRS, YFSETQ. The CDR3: CASKKGERETQYF. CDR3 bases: TGCGCCAGCAAGAAGGGTGAGCGAGAGACCCAGTACTTC.

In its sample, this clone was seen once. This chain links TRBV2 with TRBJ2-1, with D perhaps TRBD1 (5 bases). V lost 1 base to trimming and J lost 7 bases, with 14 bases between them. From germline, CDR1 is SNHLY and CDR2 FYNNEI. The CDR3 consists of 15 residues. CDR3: CASSEEGVQGNEQFF. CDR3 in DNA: TGTGCCAGCAGTGAAGAAGGGGTCCAGGGTAATGAGCAGTTCTTC.

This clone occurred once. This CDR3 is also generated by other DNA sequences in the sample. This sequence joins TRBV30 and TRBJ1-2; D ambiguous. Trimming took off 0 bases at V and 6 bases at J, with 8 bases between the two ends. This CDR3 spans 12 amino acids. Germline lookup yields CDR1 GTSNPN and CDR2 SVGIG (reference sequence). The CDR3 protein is CAWSVLENGYTF. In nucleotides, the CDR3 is TGTGCCTGGAGTGTTCTAGAGAATGGCTACACCTTC. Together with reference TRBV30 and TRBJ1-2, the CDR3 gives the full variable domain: SQTIHQWPATLVQPVGSPLSLECTVEGTSNPNLYWYRQAAGRGLQLLFYSVGIGQISSEVPQNLSASRPQDRQFILSSKKLLLSDSGFYLCAWSVLENGYTFGSGTRLTVV.

The CDR3 bases are TGTGCCTGGAGTGTACTCGGACAGACAAGCTCCTACAATGAGCAGTTCTTC. This translates into CAWSVLGQTSSYNEQFF. The genes are TRBV30 and TRBJ2-1, with D maybe TRBD1 (6 bases). This CDR3 region has 17 residues. Trimming pared 0 bases from V and 0 bases from J, leaving 15 bases between. CDR1 is GTSNPN and CDR2 is SVGIG in the germline V gene (reference sequence).

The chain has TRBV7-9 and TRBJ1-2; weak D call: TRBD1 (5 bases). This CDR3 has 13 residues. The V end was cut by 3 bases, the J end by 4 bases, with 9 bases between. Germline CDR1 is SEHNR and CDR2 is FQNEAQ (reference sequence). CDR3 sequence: CASSLGERYGYTF. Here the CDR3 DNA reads TGTGCCAGCAGCTTGGGGGAACGCTATGGCTACACCTTC.

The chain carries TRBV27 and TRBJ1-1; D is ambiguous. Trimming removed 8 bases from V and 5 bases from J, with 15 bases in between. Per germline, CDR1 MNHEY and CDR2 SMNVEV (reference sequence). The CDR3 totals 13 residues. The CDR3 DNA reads TGTGCCAGCGGCCCCGAAAAAGCGACTGAAGCTTTCTTT. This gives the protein CASGPEKATEAFF.